Listed below are T cell receptor beta chains from one sample, sequenced in a study of cytomegalovirus exposure and HLA in healthy donors. The table came from immunoSEQ multiplex PCR; TCRdb's copy has only in-frame clones and leaves some out. The sample has approximately 150,000 clones, roughly 80% seen once. The sequencing input was PBMCs. Every receptor here comes from a man aged 30 to 45 in good health and CMV-seronegative. CDR3s include the opening cysteine and the closing phenylalanine or tryptophan. The order of the fields is V gene, clone size, J gene, D gene, CDR3 protein, CDR3 DNA. A D gene is named only where the DNA matches it firmly. A clone size is listed for some rows: how often the clone was seen (once, few, many), or a class if it is expanded.

TRBV7-6	-	TRBJ2-1	TRBD2	CASSLGASGTLYNEQFF	TGTGCCAGCAGCTTAGGGGCTAGCGGGACCCTCTACAATGAGCAGTTCTTC
TRBV6-5	-	TRBJ2-5	TRBD1	CASTPGRGQETQYF	TGTGCCAGCACTCCGGGCAGGGGGCAGGAGACCCAGTACTTC
TRBV5-6	-	TRBJ1-1	-	CASSSSFGGRWTEAFF	TGTGCCAGCAGCTCTTCCTTCGGGGGGCGTTGGACTGAAGCTTTCTTT
TRBV25-1	-	TRBJ2-2	-	CASSESVEEGELFF	TGTGCCAGCAGTGAATCGGTCGAGGAGGGGGAGCTGTTTTTT
TRBV5-1	-	TRBJ1-1	-	CASSLEGGVQAFF	TGCGCCAGCAGCTTGGAGGGGGGGGTTCAAGCTTTCTTT
TRBV30	-	TRBJ2-2	-	CAWSVLIPTGELFF	TGTGCCTGGAGTGTACTAATCCCCACCGGGGAGCTGTTTTTT
TRBV28	-	TRBJ1-1	-	CASSFGRGNTEAFF	TGTGCCAGCAGTTTCGGCAGGGGGAACACTGAAGCTTTCTTT
TRBV11-1	-	TRBJ1-2	-	CASSLAQGDYGYTF	TGTGCCAGCAGCTTAGCCCAAGGGGACTATGGCTACACCTTC
TRBV2	-	TRBJ1-1	-	CASKQGVMNTEAFF	TGTGCCAGCAAACAAGGAGTCATGAACACTGAAGCTTTCTTT
TRBV28	-	TRBJ2-1	-	CASSFRTFSYEQFF	TGTGCCAGCAGTTTCCGGACTTTTAGCTATGAGCAGTTCTTC
TRBV5-4	-	TRBJ2-3	-	CASSFWGGTDTQYF	TGTGCCAGCAGCTTTTGGGGAGGCACAGATACGCAGTATTTT
TRBV18	-	TRBJ1-3	-	CASSPLPEAPGNTIYF	TGTGCCAGCTCACCACTTCCTGAGGCTCCGGGGAACACCATATATTTT
TRBV29-1	-	TRBJ2-7	TRBD1	CSAGGPYEQYF	TGCAGCGCAGGGGGCCCTTACGAGCAGTACTTC
TRBV29-1	-	TRBJ2-7	TRBD1	CSVGPDRVDGQYF	TGCAGCGTTGGACCCGACAGGGTCGACGGGCAGTACTTC
TRBV7-2	-	TRBJ1-2	-	CASSLVRESGYTF	TGTGCCAGCAGCTTAGTTAGGGAGTCTGGCTACACCTTC
TRBV28	-	TRBJ1-1	TRBD1	CASSLWAGGNEAFF	TGTGCCAGCAGTTTATGGGCAGGGGGCAATGAAGCTTTCTTT
TRBV30	-	TRBJ2-7	-	CAWSVLYEQYF	TGTGCCTGGAGTGTCCTATACGAGCAGTACTTC
TRBV5-1	-	TRBJ2-3	TRBD1	CASSLDRGTDTQYF	TGCGCCAGCAGCTTGGACAGGGGAACAGATACGCAGTATTTT
TRBV6-6	once	TRBJ1-3	-	CASSSTGFASGNTIYF	TGTGCCAGCAGTTCCACAGGTTTCGCCTCTGGAAACACCATATATTTT
TRBV29-1	-	TRBJ1-4	-	CSAWGGSEKLFF	TGCAGCGCCTGGGGAGGGAGTGAAAAACTGTTTTTT
TRBV5-1	-	TRBJ1-4	-	CASSAGQPNEKLFF	TGCGCCAGCAGCGCCGGACAGCCTAATGAAAAACTGTTTTTT
TRBV25-1	-	TRBJ2-5	TRBD1	CASSEYDRGMETQYF	TGTGCCAGCAGTGAATATGACAGGGGGATGGAGACCCAGTACTTC
TRBV30	-	TRBJ1-5	-	CAWTLSYGQPQHF	TGTGCCTGGACCCTTTCTTACGGGCAGCCCCAGCATTTT
TRBV6-4	once	TRBJ2-1	TRBD2	CASSDPPGLAYNEQFF	TGTGCCAGCAGTGACCCCCCGGGACTAGCCTACAATGAGCAGTTCTTC
TRBV2	-	TRBJ1-4	-	CASSEWRQKLFF	TGTGCCAGCAGTGAATGGAGGCAAAAACTGTTTTTT
TRBV11-3	-	TRBJ2-5	TRBD2	CASSGGSGEIQETQYF	TGTGCCAGCAGCGGGGGTAGCGGGGAAATCCAAGAGACCCAGTACTTC
TRBV7-9	-	TRBJ2-5	TRBD1	CASSPDRGYQETQYF	TGTGCCAGCAGCCCGGACAGGGGTTACCAAGAGACCCAGTACTTC
TRBV29-1	-	TRBJ2-3	TRBD1	CSVEDTGQGPPAQYF	TGCAGCGTTGAAGATACGGGACAGGGACCTCCGGCGCAGTATTTT
TRBV19	-	TRBJ1-2	-	CASGAGVRGNWPNYGYTF	TGTGCCAGTGGGGCTGGTGTAAGGGGAAACTGGCCTAACTATGGCTACACCTTC
TRBV29-1	-	TRBJ2-1	-	CSVDKLEKQFF	TGCAGCGTTGACAAGTTGGAGAAACAGTTCTTC
TRBV10-1	few	TRBJ1-3	-	CASSPTGSGNTIYF	TGCGCCAGCAGTCCCACAGGGTCTGGAAACACCATATATTTT